Shown below are 26 T cell receptor beta chains from a single sample sequenced in a study of T cell repertoires in cytomegalovirus infection. Each CDR3 protein gets one entry after TCRdb re-called the reads with MiXCR. The profile shows some 77,000 distinct CDR3 sequences, 3.7% of them singletons. The specimen was PBMCs. The receptors were sampled from a human donor in good health (CMV status not recorded). Some clones in this sample may be carry-over from other donors' samples.

This clonotype has ten or more counts. The chain employs TRBV18 and TRBJ1-2; D is ambiguous. Trimming took off 6 bases at V and 7 bases at J, with 18 bases between the two ends. The CDR3 is made up of 14 amino acids. Germline CDR1 and CDR2: KGHSH and LQKENI. CDR3 sequence reads: CASSSLRDLSGYTF. CDR3 in DNA: TGTGCCAGCTCCTCTCTCCGGGATCTATCTGGCTACACCTTC.

This clonotype has a count of ten or more. The rearrangement links TRBV19 to TRBJ1-4; no definite D call. Trimming cost V 7 bases and J 4 bases, with 13 bases left between them. CDR1 LNHDA and CDR2 SQIVND come from the germline V gene (reference sequence). The CDR3 covers 14 residues. The CDR3 DNA is TGTGCCAGTACGGAAGGGCTTCGTAATGAAAAACTGTTTTTT. It encodes CASTEGLRNEKLFF.

This clonotype was counted many times. The chain recombines TRBV19 with TRBJ1-4; possible D gene TRBD1, 5 bases. V gave up 8 bases and J gave up 8 bases, with 21 bases separating them. Germline assignment: CDR1 LNHDA and CDR2 SQIVND (reference sequence). The length of the CDR3 is 15 residues. Here the CDR3 reads CASLPGRGAGEKLFF. The CDR3 coding sequence is TGTGCCAGTCTCCCCGGACGAGGGGCGGGCGAAAAACTGTTTTTT.

The sample holds many counts of this clonotype. This chain joins TRBV6-1 and TRBJ1-5; TRBD1 might be the D (5 bases). This CDR3 spans 16 amino acids. Deletions cut 5 bases from V and 7 bases from J, with 21 bases between. Per the germline V gene, CDR1 is MNHNS and CDR2 is SASEGT. The CDR3, as DNA: TGTGCCAGCAGTCCCTACAGTGACAGTCAGGGACAGCCCCAGCATTTT. Residues: CASSPYSDSQGQPQHF.

This clonotype was detected many times. The chain employs TRBV28 and TRBJ2-7, with TRBD1 matching over 10 bases. V lost 5 bases to trimming and J lost 7 bases; unmatched junction nucleotides: 11. The CDR3 runs to 15 residues. Looked up from germline, CDR1 is MDHEN and CDR2 is SYDVKM. CDR3 residues: CASSGTGTGAKEQYF. The CDR3 DNA sequence: TGTGCCAGCAGTGGGACCGGGACAGGGGCTAAGGAGCAGTACTTC.

In its sample, this clonotype was seen many times. This chain uses TRBV2 with TRBJ2-7, with 9 bases aligning to TRBD1. The CDR3 has 15 residues. CDR1 is SNHLY and CDR2 is FYNNEI in the germline V gene. The V and J ends lost 6 bases and 3 bases, in that order; junction bases with no gene match: 9. Here the CDR3 DNA reads TGTGCCAGCAGCGGTAAGACAGGGGGTGGCTACGAGCAGTACTTC. Its translation: CASSGKTGGGYEQYF.

In this sample, this clonotype turned up many times. V is TRBV12-3 or TRBV12-4 and J is TRBJ2-7; no reliable D call. Trimming cost V 1 base and J 4 bases, with 8 bases left between them. The CDR3 covers 13 residues. The CDR3 sequence: CASSLGPLYEQYF. Here the CDR3 DNA reads TGTGCCAGCAGTTTAGGTCCTCTATACGAGCAGTACTTC.

This clonotype was seen more than once but under ten times. The rearrangement links TRBV27 to TRBJ1-1; the D gene is possibly TRBD1 (5 bases). The CDR3 runs to 13 residues. The germline V and J ends were trimmed by 5 bases and 4 bases, with 11 bases remaining between them. Germline-derived CDR1 and CDR2 are MNHEY and SMNVEV (reference sequence). CDR3 sequence: CASSHRDRTEAFF. DNA for the CDR3: TGTGCCAGCAGTCACCGGGACCGCACTGAAGCTTTCTTT.

This clonotype was observed many times. The chain combines TRBV30 with TRBJ1-3, with a possible D match to TRBD1 (6 bases). Germline lookup yields CDR1 GTSNPN and CDR2 SVGIG (reference sequence). Between the trimmed V and J ends, which lost 2 bases and 4 bases, there was a span of 15 bases. This CDR3 is 15 amino acids long. This CDR3 reads CAWSRTRGLGNTIYF. CDR3 coding DNA: TGTGCCTGGAGTAGGACACGGGGGCTCGGAAACACCATATATTTT.

The chain links TRBV7-2 to TRBJ1-4; a possible D gene is TRBD1 (5 bases). The CDR3 is 16 residues long. V dropped 0 bases and J dropped 7 bases, with 15 bases sitting between them. Per germline, CDR1 SGHTA and CDR2 FQGNSA. CDR3 sequence (DNA): TGTGCCAGCAGCTTAGCGTTTAGGGCAGGGAGTGAAAAACTGTTTTTT. This gives the protein CASSLAFRAGSEKLFF.

This clonotype was seen ten or more times. The chain joins TRBV14 to TRBJ2-4; TRBD1 matches at 11 bases. The junction had 5 bases not matched to a gene; V was cut back by 4 bases and J by 3 bases. The CDR3 is made up of 16 amino acids. The germline gives CDR1 SGHDN, CDR2 FVKESK. As DNA, the CDR3 is TGTGCCAGCAGCCCAGGACAGGGGGCCGGCAAAAACATTCAGTACTTC. This gives the protein CASSPGQGAGKNIQYF.

This clonotype was counted many times. This chain joins TRBV7-8 and TRBJ1-5; D uncertain. The CDR3 spans 17 residues. Trimming left V 5 bases short and J 5 bases short, with 22 bases between. From germline, CDR1 is SGHVS and CDR2 FQNEAQ. DNA of the CDR3: TGTGCCAGCAGCCCCACCCCGGGCAAAGGTATGGATCAGCCCCAGCATTTT. Protein sequence: CASSPTPGKGMDQPQHF.

This clonotype was found many times. The CDR3 nucleotides read TGTGCCAGCAGCGCCAGTGGAGCGGGGGTCGACGAGCAGTACTTC. It encodes CASSASGAGVDEQYF. This sequence joins TRBV7-9 and TRBJ2-7; 8 bases fit TRBD2. This CDR3 has 15 amino acids. With 5 bases clipped from V and 5 bases from J, the junction kept 11 bases outside the gene matches. CDR1 and CDR2 (germline): SEHNR, FQNEAQ (reference sequence).

This clonotype was recorded at least ten times. The chain combines TRBV12-3 or TRBV12-4 with TRBJ1-4, with D possibly matching TRBD1 (5 bases). V was clipped by 3 bases and J by 12 bases, with 11 bases between them. This CDR3 spans 12 amino acids. CDR3 region: CASSLESGELFF. The CDR3 bases are TGTGCCAGCAGTTTGGAGTCGGGGGAACTGTTTTTT.

In this sample, this clonotype turned up many times. This chain joins TRBV7-2 and TRBJ2-1, with D uncertain. Trimming took off 5 bases at V and 2 bases at J, with 10 bases between the two ends. Germline assignment: CDR1 SGHTA and CDR2 FQGNSA. The CDR3 runs to 14 residues. The CDR3 sequence: CASSPIGAYNEQFF. The CDR3 DNA follows: TGTGCCAGCAGCCCTATTGGTGCCTACAATGAGCAGTTCTTC.

Ten or more counts support this clonotype. This chain connects TRBV7-6 to TRBJ1-1; D possibly corresponds to TRBD1 (6 bases). In germline, CDR1 is SGHVS, CDR2 FNYEAQ. This CDR3 spans 15 amino acids. V dropped 1 base and J dropped 2 bases, with 11 bases sitting between them. Here the CDR3 DNA reads TGTGCCAGCAGCTTAGGCAGGGGAACCAACACTGAAGCTTTCTTT. Residues: CASSLGRGTNTEAFF.

This clonotype has a count of ten or more. V is TRBV14 and J is TRBJ1-1; D call uncertain. Germline-derived CDR1 and CDR2 are SGHDN and FVKESK. Trimming stripped 5 bases from V and 3 bases from J, with 22 bases between. There are 17 residues in the CDR3. The CDR3 DNA reads as TGTGCCAGCAGCGCCCCGTTAGGAGATTTTGGAGACACTGAAGCTTTCTTT. Translation gives CASSAPLGDFGDTEAFF. Using reference TRBV14 and TRBJ1-1 for the parts outside the CDR3, the full variable domain is EAGVTQFPSHSVIEKGQTVTLRCDPISGHDNLYWYRRVMGKEIKFLLHFVKESKQDESGMPNNRFLAERTGGTYSTLKVQPAELEDSGVYFCASSAPLGDFGDTEAFFGQGTRLTVV.

This clonotype was seen repeatedly, ten times or more. This chain links TRBV7-2 with TRBJ2-1; D unresolved. The CDR3 consists of 12 residues. The V end lost 1 base, the J end lost 6 bases, and 4 bases lay between the germline ends. Germline assignment: CDR1 SGHTA and CDR2 FQGNSA. The CDR3 protein is CASSLGANEQFF. As DNA, the CDR3 is TGTGCCAGCAGCTTAGGCGCCAATGAGCAGTTCTTC.

This clonotype was seen ten or more times. V usage is TRBV20-1 and J usage is TRBJ2-7; 7 positions agree with TRBD1. V shed 5 bases and J 3 bases; nucleotides not matched to a gene: 4. Looked up from germline, CDR1 is DFQATT and CDR2 is SNEGSKA (reference sequence). CDR3 size: 12 residues. This CDR3 is CSASGQLYEQYF. CDR3 nucleotide sequence: TGCAGTGCTTCGGGACAGCTCTACGAGCAGTACTTC.

This clonotype was detected many times. CDR3: CASSSDSLYRPQETQYF. The CDR3 DNA reads TGTGCCAGCAGCTCCGACTCCTTATACAGACCGCAAGAGACCCAGTACTTC. The chain combines TRBV6-2 or TRBV6-3 with TRBJ2-5, with D unclear. CDR1 MNHEY and CDR2 SVGEGT come from the germline V gene. The CDR3 runs 17 residues. Trimming stripped 6 bases from V and 2 bases from J, with 22 bases between.

There are many counts of this clonotype. This rearrangement joins TRBV6-6 to TRBJ1-5; D is perhaps TRBD1 (6 bases). The CDR3 extends over 15 amino acids. V was pared by 2 bases and J by 3 bases, with 11 bases between. Germline values: CDR1 MNHNY, CDR2 SVGAGI (reference sequence). In DNA, the CDR3 is TGTGCCAGCAGTTACCGGGCAGGGGTCAATCAGCCCCAGCATTTT. It codes for CASSYRAGVNQPQHF.

This clonotype was recorded many times. CDR3 protein: CASSISGLRPQHF. DNA of the CDR3: TGTGCCAGTAGTATTTCGGGACTGAGGCCCCAGCATTTT. The chain joins TRBV19 to TRBJ1-5, with D maybe TRBD1 (5 bases). From germline, CDR1 is LNHDA and CDR2 SQIVND (reference sequence). The CDR3 extends over 13 amino acids. Between the trimmed V and J ends, which lost 3 bases and 9 bases, there was a span of 12 bases. Looking up the rest from reference TRBV19 and TRBJ1-5 gives the full variable domain: DGGITQSPKYLFRKEGQNVTLSCEQNLNHDAMYWYRQDPGQGLRLIYYSQIVNDFQKGDIAEGYSVSREKKESFPLTVTSAQKNPTAFYLCASSISGLRPQHFGDGTRLSIL.

This clonotype was counted ten times or more. The chain uses TRBV5-4 and TRBJ2-5; 9 bases align to TRBD1. The trim removed 4 bases at V and 2 bases at J, leaving 6 bases unmatched. The CDR3 length is 15 residues. Germline V gives CDR1 SGHNT, CDR2 YYREEE (reference sequence). DNA for the CDR3: TGTGCCAGCAGCCGAGGGGGACAGGGACAAGAGACCCAGTACTTC. It codes for CASSRGGQGQETQYF.

This clonotype has just one count. A much larger clonotype is one base distant, so this may be a read error. J is TRBJ1-1 and V is TRBV6-6; possibly TRBD1 for D (5 bases). CDR1 MNHNY and CDR2 SVGAGI come from the germline V gene (reference sequence). The CDR3 contains 11 residues. CDR3 coding DNA: TGTTCCAGCAGTTCGGGGCCGCGGGCTTTCTTT. Translating it yields CSSSSGPRAFF.

This clonotype came up many times. The gene calls are TRBV6-2 or TRBV6-3 and TRBJ2-5; D not certain. V dropped 2 bases and J dropped 4 bases, with 14 bases sitting between them. This CDR3 has 15 amino acids. Germline lookup yields CDR1 MNHEY and CDR2 SVGEGT. The CDR3 region is CASSYRLAARETQYF. The CDR3, as DNA: TGTGCCAGCAGTTACCGTTTGGCGGCCAGAGAGACCCAGTACTTC.

This clonotype showed up many times. This chain connects TRBV20-1 to TRBJ1-2; 9 bases line up with TRBD1. The ends lost 6 bases at V and 6 bases at J; junction bases unmatched: 11. CDR1 and CDR2 (germline): DFQATT, SNEGSKA (reference sequence). This CDR3 is built from 14 residues. The chain's CDR3 is CSARIVQGADGYTF. The CDR3, as DNA: TGCAGTGCCAGGATAGTACAGGGGGCTGATGGCTACACCTTC.